Listed here are 25 T cell receptor beta chains from one sample, sequenced in a study of response to subunit inactivated influenza vaccine. TCRdb recomputed calls from the RT-PCR reads with MiXCR, one row per CDR3 protein. The sample lists fewer than 700,000 distinct CDR3 sequences; approximately 12% were seen once. This sample comprised PBMCs from blood, obtained about 6 weeks after vaccination. These receptors originate from a man aged 50 or older who received an inactivated influenza vaccine.

In this sample, this clonotype turned up many times. This chain uses TRBV7-2 with TRBJ2-2, with D possibly matching TRBD1 (5 bases). The CDR3 loop spans 15 amino acids. Germline assignment: CDR1 SGHTA and CDR2 FQGNSA. The V end was cut by 7 bases, the J end by 5 bases, with 17 bases between. The CDR3 region has the DNA TGTGCCAGCATCCCGCCGGCAGGGCAGACCGGGGAGCTGTTTTTT. Translation gives CASIPPAGQTGELFF.

In the case of this clonotype: One junction end does not reproduce the germline sequence, and a read error may be involved. The rearrangement joins TRBV12-3 or TRBV12-4 to TRBJ2-1, with 10 bases lining up with TRBD1. The CDR3 is 18 amino acids. CDR3 amino acids: CASCLSPVGTGVYNEQFF. In DNA form, the CDR3 reads TGTGCCAGCTGTTTATCCCCGGTAGGGACAGGGGTTTACAATGAGCAGTTCTTC.

The chain links TRBV6-2 or TRBV6-3 to TRBJ1-5; tentative D call: TRBD1 (5 bases). The CDR3 is made up of 15 amino acids. CDR1 MNHEY and CDR2 SVGEGT come from the germline V gene. V lost 0 bases to trimming and J lost 7 bases, with 13 bases between them. CDR3 amino acids: CASSYSLRGAQPQHF. In nucleotides, the CDR3 is TGTGCCAGCAGTTACTCTTTACGTGGGGCCCAGCCCCAGCATTTT.

The chain is built from TRBV5-5 and TRBJ2-2; a weak D match, TRBD1 (6 bases). The CDR3 is 14 residues long. The germline V and J ends were trimmed by 5 bases and 4 bases, with 12 bases remaining between them. Germline V gives CDR1 SGHKS, CDR2 YYEKEE (reference sequence). The chain's CDR3 is CASRQGSVTGELFF. DNA for the CDR3: TGTGCCAGCAGGCAGGGGTCGGTCACCGGGGAGCTGTTTTTT.

V gene TRBV5-1 combines with J gene TRBJ1-2, with unresolved D. Germline CDR1 is SGHRS and CDR2 is YFSETQ. V dropped 0 bases and J dropped 0 bases, with 6 bases sitting between them. The CDR3 totals 14 residues. The CDR3 sequence: CASSLGQANYGYTF. In DNA form, the CDR3 reads TGCGCCAGCAGCTTGGGACAAGCTAACTATGGCTACACCTTC.

The J gene is TRBJ2-3, the V gene TRBV4-3; 7 nucleotides align to TRBD1. Looked up from germline, CDR1 is LGHNA and CDR2 is YSLEER. The trim removed 6 bases at V and 2 bases at J, leaving 5 bases unmatched. This CDR3 spans 14 amino acids. The CDR3 sequence: CASSDRDVTDTQYF. CDR3 nucleotides: TGCGCCAGCAGTGACAGGGATGTCACAGATACGCAGTATTTT.

V gene TRBV20-1 combines with J gene TRBJ2-7; 10 nucleotides align to TRBD1. Germline-derived CDR1 and CDR2 are DFQATT and SNEGSKA (reference sequence). The CDR3 runs 15 residues. V dropped 2 bases and J dropped 4; count of bases not matched to a gene: 8. CDR3 amino acids: CSARKPGQGTYEQYF. CDR3 nucleotide sequence: TGCAGTGCTAGAAAACCGGGACAGGGGACGTACGAGCAGTACTTC.

This clonotype was counted many times. The rearrangement uses TRBV12-3 or TRBV12-4 and TRBJ2-2; 16 bases map to TRBD2. The trim removed 6 bases at V and 13 bases at J, leaving 8 bases unmatched. The CDR3 runs 15 residues. As DNA, the CDR3 is TGTGCCAGCAGCCAGGGACTAGCGGGGGGGGGGCGGCTGTTTTTT. Encoded protein: CASSQGLAGGGRLFF.

This clonotype was counted at least ten times. CDR3 sequence reads: CASSLRGTTYEQYF. CDR3 sequence (DNA): TGTGCCAGCAGTTTGCGGGGAACAACCTACGAGCAGTACTTC. This chain links TRBV12-3 or TRBV12-4 with TRBJ2-7; possible D gene TRBD2, 6 bases. This CDR3 is 14 amino acids long. V was trimmed by 3 bases and J by 2 bases, leaving 11 bases between them.

CDR3 in amino acids: CASSLAGLEQYF. The CDR3 DNA follows: TGTGCCAGCAGCTTAGCAGGTTTGGAGCAGTACTTC. V and J are TRBV7-6 and TRBJ2-7; D is ambiguous. The CDR3 consists of 12 residues. Trimming stripped 0 bases from V and 7 bases from J, with 7 bases between. Germline V CDR1 and CDR2: SGHVS, FNYEAQ.

This clonotype appeared many times. This chain joins TRBV29-1 and TRBJ2-1, with D perhaps matching TRBD1 (6 bases). Trimming shortened V by 0 bases and J by 15 bases, and 15 bases separated the two germline ends. CDR3 size: 12 residues. The germline gives CDR1 SQVTM, CDR2 ANQGSEA. Here the CDR3 reads CSVEDNRVGPFF. CDR3 sequence (DNA): TGCAGCGTTGAAGATAACAGGGTGGGTCCGTTCTTC.

This clonotype was detected only a few times. V gene TRBV2 combines with J gene TRBJ2-2; D perhaps matches TRBD2 (5 bases). The V end was cut by 7 bases, the J end by 5 bases, with 8 bases between. This CDR3 is 12 amino acids long. Per the germline V gene, CDR1 is SNHLY and CDR2 is FYNNEI. CDR3 in DNA: TGTGCCAGCACCGGGGATACCGGGGAGCTGTTTTTT. It is translated as CASTGDTGELFF.

This clonotype was picked up a small number of times. The chain recombines TRBV25-1 with TRBJ2-3; 10 bases agree with TRBD1. Germline V gene sequence: CDR1 MGHDK, CDR2 SYGVNS. The length of the CDR3 is 14 residues. After removal of 7 bases from V and 3 bases from J, the junction contained 4 bases not matched to a gene. The CDR3 loop is CASMTGGLTDTQYF. The CDR3 DNA reads TGTGCCAGCATGACAGGGGGCCTGACAGATACGCAGTATTTT.

J is TRBJ2-2 and V is TRBV2; a weak D match, TRBD1 (6 bases). V shed 5 bases and J shed 6 bases, with 13 bases lying between them. This CDR3 comprises 14 residues. The germline V gene has CDR1 SNHLY and CDR2 FYNNEI. The CDR3 DNA sequence: TGTGCCAGCAGTACTACCAGGGGCGCCGGGGAGCTGTTTTTT. Translated: CASSTTRGAGELFF.

Regarding this clonotype: The junction shows a germline mismatch at one end, possibly a read error. The chain is built from TRBV15 and TRBJ2-2; D gene unclear. Germline CDR1 is LNHNV and CDR2 is YYDKDF (reference sequence). The CDR3 sequence is 16 residues long. The CDR3 loop reads CATGRDQWENTGELFF. The CDR3, as DNA: TGTGCCACCGGCAGAGATCAGTGGGAGAACACCGGGGAGCTGTTTTTT.

This clonotype was seen repeatedly, ten times or more. The chain joins TRBV5-5 to TRBJ2-7; D is tentatively TRBD1 or TRBD2 (6 bases each). The V gene's germline CDR1 is SGHKS and CDR2 YYEKEE (reference sequence). CDR3 length: 14 residues. The ends were cut back, 0 bases at V and 6 bases at J, with 13 bases in the middle. CDR3 sequence reads: CASSLASQGLEQYF. In DNA form, the CDR3 reads TGTGCCAGCAGCTTGGCCTCACAGGGACTCGAGCAGTACTTC.

This clonotype was detected only a few times. The J gene is TRBJ2-2, the V gene TRBV5-1, with D possibly being TRBD1 (7 bases). V was pared by 6 bases and J by 0 bases, with 15 bases between. This CDR3 has 16 residues. CDR1 and CDR2 (germline): SGHRS, YFSETQ. The CDR3 coding sequence is TGCGCCAGCAAATCGCGGGACAGCGCGAACACCGGGGAGCTGTTTTTT. This translates into CASKSRDSANTGELFF. The full variable domain, in which reference TRBV5-1 and TRBJ2-2 provide the parts outside the CDR3, is KAGVTQTPRYLIKTRGQQVTLSCSPISGHRSVSWYQQTPGQGLQFLFEYFSETQRNKGNFPGRFSGRQFSNSRSEMNVSTLELGDSALYLCASKSRDSANTGELFFGEGSRLTVL.

This clonotype was counted between two and nine times. This sequence joins TRBV7-8 and TRBJ2-7; 7 nucleotides agree with TRBD1. This CDR3 has 15 amino acids. Germline CDR1 SGHVS, CDR2 FQNEAQ. Unmatched junction bases numbered 7, after V lost 5 bases and J lost 0 bases. CDR3 DNA: TGTGCCAGCAGCCCACGGGACAGTGCCTCCTACGAGCAGTACTTC. It is translated as CASSPRDSASYEQYF.

The chain combines TRBV7-2 with TRBJ1-2; D possibly corresponds to TRBD1 (6 bases). Trimming removed 1 base from V and 4 bases from J, with 16 bases in between. There are 16 residues in the CDR3. Germline V gene lookup returns CDR1 SGHTA and CDR2 FQGNSA. This chain's CDR3 is CASSLGASGAAYGYTF. The CDR3 DNA follows: TGTGCCAGCAGCTTAGGAGCGTCAGGGGCTGCCTATGGCTACACCTTC.

This clonotype was picked up a small number of times. The genes are TRBV12-3 or TRBV12-4 and TRBJ2-7; the D gene is possibly TRBD1 (7 bases). Trimming took 4 bases from V and 3 from J, leaving 10 bases between them. The CDR3 is made up of 13 amino acids. The CDR3 bases are TGTGCCAGCAGTTCCCAGGGGGGCTACGAGCAGTACTTC. Translated, it gives CASSSQGGYEQYF.

This clonotype has just a few counts. CDR3 protein: CASRPTGTGNTGELFF. DNA of the CDR3: TGTGCCAGCAGGCCGACCGGGACAGGGAACACCGGGGAGCTGTTTTTT. The chain has TRBV7-2 and TRBJ2-2, with 8 bases aligning to TRBD1. CDR1 and CDR2 from the germline V gene are SGHTA and FQGNSA. V was clipped by 6 bases and J by 1 base; unmatched bases: 7. This CDR3 has 16 amino acids.

This clonotype was detected only a few times. The V call is TRBV12-3 or TRBV12-4, the J call TRBJ1-4; no reliable D call. The CDR3 runs to 13 residues. With 5 bases removed from V and 7 bases from J, the gap between germline ends came to 11 bases. The CDR3 sequence: CASSIGRGEKLFF. CDR3 DNA sequence: TGTGCCAGCAGTATCGGACGGGGTGAAAAACTGTTTTTT.

The V and J genes are TRBV20-1 and TRBJ1-2, with D perhaps TRBD1 (5 bases). This CDR3 spans 11 amino acids. CDR1 and CDR2 (germline): DFQATT, SNEGSKA (reference sequence). Trimming took 3 bases from V and 8 from J, leaving 10 bases between them. DNA of the CDR3: TGCAGTGCTAGCCGACAGTCGGGCTACACCTTC. It yields the protein CSASRQSGYTF.

The sample holds many counts of this clonotype. The V gene is TRBV6-2 or TRBV6-3, the J gene TRBJ2-1; D gene uncertain. The length of the CDR3 is 11 residues. Deletions cut 7 bases from V and 6 bases from J, with 7 bases between. Germline CDR1 and CDR2: MNHEY and SVGEGT. The DNA of the CDR3 is TGTGCCAGCACCCTAGGCAATGAGCAGTTCTTC. Its protein is CASTLGNEQFF.

This rearrangement joins TRBV14 to TRBJ2-2; D is unclear. Germline values: CDR1 SGHDN, CDR2 FVKESK. There are 13 residues in the CDR3. Trimming stripped 3 bases from V and 7 bases from J, with 9 bases between. The CDR3: CASSHATIGELFF. Here the CDR3 DNA reads TGTGCCAGCAGCCACGCGACGATCGGGGAGCTGTTTTTT.